This T cell receptor beta chain was captured in a study of early T cells in non-severe SARS-CoV-2 infection (dated by TCRdb to about 2021). About the investigation overall: TCR sequencing used bulk RNA from unsorted whole blood, so alpha and beta chains could not be paired. On the study overall, not on this receptor specifically: Matching against VDJdb was skewed toward anti-spike CD8 responses, likely underestimated virus-specific expansions, and missed private and CD4 specificities.

The study was a case-control design nested within a healthcare worker cohort in London, UK, with weekly nasopharyngeal swab PCR tests and blood sampling. Healthcare workers were recruited between 23 and 31 March 2020, during the week of the UK lockdown, and were followed weekly for up to about 15 weeks. Of note for this clonotype: Its antigen remains undetermined. The input lacks base qualities; no much larger clone sits a single base away.

Libraries came from 5' RACE. For sequencing, a NextSeq 500 was employed. In the TCR library protocol, unique molecular identifiers were attached to individual cDNA molecules to correct for PCR bias and sequencing error. Both TCR alpha and beta chains were sequenced, and tight co-correlation was observed between alpha and beta sequence abundances in each sample. In the paper's pipeline: Decombinator V4 was used to annotate the V gene, J gene and CDR3 of the TCR sequences. TCRs were defined as expanded if a significant change between any two time points was detected under a Poisson model with p below 0.0001. TCR abundances were normalised to the total number of TCRs sequenced per sample and expressed as counts per million. MAIT TCRs were defined by TRAV1-2 paired with TRAJ12, TRAJ20 or TRAJ33, and iNKT TCRs by TRAV10 paired with TRAJ18. VDJdb, accessed 1 November 2021, was searched for CMV, EBV and SARS-CoV-2 annotated TCRs, with TCRs annotated for multiple antigens excluded. Clones were called with MiXCR by TCRdb after fastp trimmed the public reads at Q25, and only in-frame beta chains were retained. For every CDR3 protein sequence, its rows merge into one entry that carries the most common genes and DNA. These V and J calls originate from TCRdb's pipeline instead of the authors' own analysis. Across this sample there are some 24,000 distinct CDR3 sequences, with about 4.5% seen only once. Around a sixth of the sample goes to the ten largest clones.

From cysteine to phenylalanine, the CDR3 is 15 amino acids long. Of all the DNA, just the CDR3 is kept, 45 bases in frame from base 1. The germline V gene (reference sequence) provides CDR1 SEHNR and CDR2 FQNEAQ. A distance of 12 bases separates the germline ends of V and J, which lose 6 bases and 1 base respectively. This sequence was found in an adult who was a healthcare worker with PCR-confirmed SARS-CoV-2 infection or an uninfected control (not recorded which). The chain is assembled from TRBV7-9 and TRBJ2-2; the D gene is possibly TRBD1, with 5 bases matching. Material: whole blood. The nucleotides read TGTGCCAGCAGTTGGGGTCAGGGGAACACCGGGGAGCTGTTTTTT. Translated, it gives CASSWGQGNTGELFF. With the rest looked up from the reference TRBV7-9 and TRBJ2-2 genes rather than sequenced, the full variable domain is DTGVSQNPRHKITKRGQNVTFRCDPISEHNRLYWYRQTLGQGPEFLTYFQNEAQLEKSRLLSDRFSAERPKGSFSTLEIQRTEQGDSAMYLCASSWGQGNTGELFFGEGSRLTVL.